This TCR beta chain emerged from a study of cytomegalovirus exposure and HLA in healthy donors. General study findings and limits: Both high specificity and high sensitivity reportedly marked the classifier's diagnosis of cytomegalovirus status. Association of a missense DCLRE1C variant with TCR beta V- and J-gene trimming was reported in a later analysis.

To note about this clone: Its antigen remains unknown.

In germline, CDR1 is MNHEY, CDR2 SVGAGI. The CDR3 loop spans 16 amino acids. With 2 bases clipped from V and 8 bases from J, the junction kept 11 bases outside the gene matches. Amplification used 60 Vbeta primers and 13 Jbeta primers. The method was immunoSEQ multiplex PCR; TCRdb's version includes in-frame clones alone and lacks a portion of them. The sample has about 94,000 clones, about 80% seen once. The origin of this receptor is a male donor in good health and CMV-seronegative. The gene calls are TRBV6-5 and TRBJ1-4, with 7 bases matching TRBD1. The material sequenced was PBMCs. In DNA, the CDR3 is TGTGCCAGCAGTTACGTACGGACAGGCGAAGGGGAAAAACTGTTTTTT. Its protein product is CASSYVRTGEGEKLFF.